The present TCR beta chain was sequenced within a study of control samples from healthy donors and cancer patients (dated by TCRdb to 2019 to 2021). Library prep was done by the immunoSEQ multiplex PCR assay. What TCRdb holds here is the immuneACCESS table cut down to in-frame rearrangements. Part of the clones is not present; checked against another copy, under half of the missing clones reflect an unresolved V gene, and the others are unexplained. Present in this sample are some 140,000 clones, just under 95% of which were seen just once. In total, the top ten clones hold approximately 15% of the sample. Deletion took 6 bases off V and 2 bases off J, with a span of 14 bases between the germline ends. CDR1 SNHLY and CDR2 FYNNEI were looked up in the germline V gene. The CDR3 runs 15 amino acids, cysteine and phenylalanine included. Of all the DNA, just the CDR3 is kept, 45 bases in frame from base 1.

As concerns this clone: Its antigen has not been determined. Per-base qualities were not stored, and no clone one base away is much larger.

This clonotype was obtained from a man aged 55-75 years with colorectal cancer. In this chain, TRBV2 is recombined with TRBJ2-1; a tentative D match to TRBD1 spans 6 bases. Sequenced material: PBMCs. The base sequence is TGTGCCAGCAGCGGCCCGGGACAAACCTACAATGAGCAGTTCTTC. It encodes CASSGPGQTYNEQFF.